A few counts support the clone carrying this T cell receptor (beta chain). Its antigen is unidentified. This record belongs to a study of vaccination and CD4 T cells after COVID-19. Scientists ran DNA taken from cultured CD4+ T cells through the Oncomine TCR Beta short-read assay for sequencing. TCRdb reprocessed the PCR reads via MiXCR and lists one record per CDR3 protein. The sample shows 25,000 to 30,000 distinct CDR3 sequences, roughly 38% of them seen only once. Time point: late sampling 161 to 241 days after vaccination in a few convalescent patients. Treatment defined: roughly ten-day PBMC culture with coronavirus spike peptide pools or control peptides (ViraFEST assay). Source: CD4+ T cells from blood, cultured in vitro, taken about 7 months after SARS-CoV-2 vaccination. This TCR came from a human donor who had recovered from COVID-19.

The CDR3 protein is CASSLAWFVGAGSTEAFF. The CDR3 DNA is TGTGCCAGCAGCTTAGCATGGTTCGTAGGGGCTGGGAGCACTGAAGCTTTCTTT. The J gene is TRBJ1-1, the V gene TRBV7-9, with D perhaps matching TRBD1 (5 bases). Germline lookup yields CDR1 SEHNR and CDR2 FQNEAQ (reference sequence). The CDR3 sequence is 18 residues long. V lost 0 bases, J lost 4 bases, and 21 bases lay in between.